The 8 T cell receptor beta chains in this list originate from one sample, sequenced in a study of blood T cell repertoires in COVID-19. The protocol was immunoSEQ multiplex PCR, while the TCRdb copy is restricted to in-frame clones and leaves out a portion. Among a few hundred thousand clones listed, 80% to 90% were seen once. Sequenced sample: peripheral blood. The receptors were sampled from a woman in her seventies with COVID-19, enrolled during active disease.

V gene TRBV4-1 combines with J gene TRBJ2-3; 10 bases match TRBD2. The J segment lost 2 bases and the V segment lost 4 bases, leaving 15 bases of the junction unmatched. Germline CDR1 is MGHRA and CDR2 is YSYEKL. This CDR3 comprises 19 residues. DNA for the CDR3: TGCGCCAGCAGCCGCTCTTCTAGCGGGGGAGCGGGTGACACAGATACGCAGTATTTT. It yields the protein CASSRSSSGGAGDTDTQYF.

Concerning this clone: A read error may produce the germline difference seen at one junction end. V and J are TRBV7-9 and TRBJ2-5; possibly TRBD2 for D (5 bases). This CDR3 is 14 amino acids long. The germline gives CDR1 SEHNR, CDR2 FQNEAQ (reference sequence). The CDR3 DNA follows: TGTGCCAGCAGCTTAGGGCTGGAGGAAGAAACCCAGTACTTC. It codes for CASSLGLEEETQYF.

Ten or more counts support this clone. Additional DNA sequences in this sample encode the identical CDR3. J is TRBJ2-7 and V is TRBV5-6, with D perhaps TRBD1 (6 bases). This CDR3 contains 14 residues. V lost 1 base, J lost 4 bases, and 12 bases lay in between. Germline V lookup: CDR1 SGHDT, CDR2 YYEEEE. CDR3 loop: CASSLTGLAYEQYF. The CDR3 DNA reads as TGTGCCAGCAGCTTGACAGGGCTCGCTTACGAGCAGTACTTC.

The J gene is TRBJ2-3, the V gene TRBV2; weak D call: TRBD1 (5 bases). Germline assignment: CDR1 SNHLY and CDR2 FYNNEI. The CDR3 spans 15 residues. The V end was cut by 6 bases, the J end by 4 bases, with 17 bases between. The CDR3 sequence: CASRMLRGWADTQYF. CDR3 in DNA: TGTGCCAGCAGGATGCTAAGGGGTTGGGCAGATACGCAGTATTTT.

This clone was detected a few times. The chain links TRBV1 to TRBJ2-1; the table gives TRBD1 as D, unverified against the DNA. TRBV1 is a documented pseudogene. The CDR3 loop spans 16 amino acids. The chain's CDR3 is CTSNNYRGLMNNEQFF. CDR3 in DNA: TGCACCAGCAATAACTACAGGGGGTTAATGAACAATGAGCAGTTCTTC.

The V call is TRBV5-1, the J call TRBJ1-5, with TRBD1 matching 7 bases. V shed 4 bases and J 5 bases; nucleotides not matched to a gene: 6. CDR3 size: 14 residues. Per germline, CDR1 SGHRS and CDR2 YFSETQ. The CDR3 sequence is CASSPGTEHQPQHF. In DNA, the CDR3 is TGCGCCAGCAGCCCCGGGACAGAGCATCAGCCCCAGCATTTT.

The chain recombines TRBV5-1 with TRBJ2-7; TRBD2 aligns across 11 bases. The junction had 9 bases not matched to a gene; V was cut back by 3 bases and J by 4 bases. Germline assignment: CDR1 SGHRS and CDR2 YFSETQ. The CDR3 is 16 residues long. The CDR3 sequence is CASSSQPGLAAYEQYF. In DNA form, the CDR3 reads TGCGCCAGCAGCTCGCAGCCGGGACTAGCGGCTTACGAGCAGTACTTC.

This chain connects TRBV19 to TRBJ2-2; 7 bases align to TRBD2. The germline V gene encodes CDR1 LNHDA and CDR2 SQIVND (reference sequence). V shed 10 bases and J 5 bases; nucleotides not matched to a gene: 10. The CDR3 length is 14 residues. This CDR3 is CATRSEGGTGELFF. DNA of the CDR3: TGTGCCACGCGGTCGGAGGGAGGGACCGGGGAGCTGTTTTTT.